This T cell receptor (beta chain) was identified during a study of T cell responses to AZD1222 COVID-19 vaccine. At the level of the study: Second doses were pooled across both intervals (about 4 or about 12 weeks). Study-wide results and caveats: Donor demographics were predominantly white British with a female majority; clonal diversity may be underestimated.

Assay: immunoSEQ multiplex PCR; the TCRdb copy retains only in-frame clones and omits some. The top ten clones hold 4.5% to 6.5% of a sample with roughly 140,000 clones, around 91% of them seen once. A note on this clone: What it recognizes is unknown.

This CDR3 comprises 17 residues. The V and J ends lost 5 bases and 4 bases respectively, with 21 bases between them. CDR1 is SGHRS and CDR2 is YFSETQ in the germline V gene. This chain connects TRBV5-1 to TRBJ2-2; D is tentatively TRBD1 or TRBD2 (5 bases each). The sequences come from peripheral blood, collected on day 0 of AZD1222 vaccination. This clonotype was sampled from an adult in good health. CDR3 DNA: TGCGCCAGCAGATCGCCCCGGGACCCCGCCCCCACCGGGGAGCTGTTTTTT. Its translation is CASRSPRDPAPTGELFF.